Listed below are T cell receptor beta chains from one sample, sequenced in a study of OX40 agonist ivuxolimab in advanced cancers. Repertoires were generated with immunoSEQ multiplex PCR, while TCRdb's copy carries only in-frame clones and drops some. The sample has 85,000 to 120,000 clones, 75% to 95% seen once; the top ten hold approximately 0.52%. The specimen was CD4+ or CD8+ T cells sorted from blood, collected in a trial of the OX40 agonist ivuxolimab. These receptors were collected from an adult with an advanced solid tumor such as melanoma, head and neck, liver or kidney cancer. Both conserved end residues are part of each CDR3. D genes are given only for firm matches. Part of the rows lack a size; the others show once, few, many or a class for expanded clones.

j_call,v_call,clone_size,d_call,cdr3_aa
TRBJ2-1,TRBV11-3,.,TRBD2,CASSLERGAGGLNEQFF
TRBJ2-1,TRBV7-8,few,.,CASLPWADYSSYNEQFF
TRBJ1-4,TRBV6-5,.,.,CASSYSTAGINEKLFF
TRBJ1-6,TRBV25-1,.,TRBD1,CASSPQGVYSPLHF
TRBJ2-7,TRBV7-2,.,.,CASSPGQAKEYEQYF
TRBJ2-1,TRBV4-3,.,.,CASSPMGSYNEQFF
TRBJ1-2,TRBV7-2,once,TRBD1,CASVGTEYGYTF
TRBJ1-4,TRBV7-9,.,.,CASSPRGEKLFF
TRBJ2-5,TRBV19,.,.,CASRAGTEETQYF
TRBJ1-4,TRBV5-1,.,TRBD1,CASSKRGPGTNEKLFF
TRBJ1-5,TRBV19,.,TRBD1,CASSIGQVFSNQPQHF
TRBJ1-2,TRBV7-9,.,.,CASSLEQGWNGYTF
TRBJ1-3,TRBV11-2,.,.,CASSMGLSSGNTIYF
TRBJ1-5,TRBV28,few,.,CASWGGHNQPQHF
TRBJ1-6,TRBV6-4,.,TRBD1,CASKPGQANSPLHF
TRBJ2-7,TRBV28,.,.,CASSLQGPYEQYF
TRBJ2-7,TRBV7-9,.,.,CASSLQGYEQYF
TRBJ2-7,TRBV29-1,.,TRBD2,CSVGTAGGYEQYF
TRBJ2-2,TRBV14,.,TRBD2,CASSQSTSGGSGELFF
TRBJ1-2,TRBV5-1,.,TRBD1,CASSNGTGAYGYTF
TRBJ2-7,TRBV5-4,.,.,CASSLYSEQYF
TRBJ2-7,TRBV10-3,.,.,CAISVGSDSYEQYF
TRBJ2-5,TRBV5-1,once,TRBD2,CASSLTSGGKTQYF
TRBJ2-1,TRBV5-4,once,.,CASAERHSSYNEQFF
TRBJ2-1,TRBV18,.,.,CASWNGDRNEQFF
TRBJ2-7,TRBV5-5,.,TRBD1,CASTKQGTGLYEQYF
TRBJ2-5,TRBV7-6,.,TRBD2,CASSLGTSGGQQETQYF
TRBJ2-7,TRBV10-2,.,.,CASSAGLQTTYEQYF
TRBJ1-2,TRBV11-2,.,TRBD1,CATSGTGGFGYTF
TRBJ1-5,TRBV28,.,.,CASRTIRGSSNQPQHF
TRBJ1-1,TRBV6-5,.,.,CASSLVVEAFF
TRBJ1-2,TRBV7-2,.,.,CASSSQGGTGYGYTF
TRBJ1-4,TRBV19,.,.,CASSARRATNEKLFF
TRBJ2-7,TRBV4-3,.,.,CASSQERGSPYEQYF
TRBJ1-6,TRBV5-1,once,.,CASSRTEADNSPLHF
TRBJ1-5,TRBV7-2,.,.,CASSLVGQSNQPQHF
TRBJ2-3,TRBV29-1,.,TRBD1,CSVGTGGTDTQYF
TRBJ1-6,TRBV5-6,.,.,CASSLSQGSPLHF
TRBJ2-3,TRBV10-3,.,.,CAISELGRSTDTQYF
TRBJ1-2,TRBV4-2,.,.,CASSQDEGVYGYTF
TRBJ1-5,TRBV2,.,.,CASSGGNSNQPQHF
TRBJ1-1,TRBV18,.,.,CASSPPGFEAFF
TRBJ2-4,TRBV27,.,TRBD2,CASSLFALAGTKNIQYF
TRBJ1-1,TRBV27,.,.,CASSYNRPGTEAFF
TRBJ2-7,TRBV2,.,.,CASSSSFSYEQYF
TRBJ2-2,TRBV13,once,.,CASTLGYTGELFF
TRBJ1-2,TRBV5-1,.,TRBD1,CASSNTGQDYGYTF
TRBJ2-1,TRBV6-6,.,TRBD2,CASSEGLAHNEQFF
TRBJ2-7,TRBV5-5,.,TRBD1,CASSLAAQGQGGYEQYF
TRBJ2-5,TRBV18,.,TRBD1,CASSPQGGVETQYF
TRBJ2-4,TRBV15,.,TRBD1,CATLDRAPARAKNIQYF